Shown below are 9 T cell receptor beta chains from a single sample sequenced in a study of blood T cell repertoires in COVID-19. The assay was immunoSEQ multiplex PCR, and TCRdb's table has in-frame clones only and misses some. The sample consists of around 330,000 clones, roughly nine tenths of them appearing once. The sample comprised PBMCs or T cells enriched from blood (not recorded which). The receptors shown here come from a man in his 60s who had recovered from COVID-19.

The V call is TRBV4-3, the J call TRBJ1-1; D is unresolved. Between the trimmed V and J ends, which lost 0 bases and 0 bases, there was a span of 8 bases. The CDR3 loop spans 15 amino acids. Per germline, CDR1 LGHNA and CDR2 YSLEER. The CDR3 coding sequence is TGCGCCAGCAGCCAAGAGTTAGCACTGAACACTGAAGCTTTCTTT. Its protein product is CASSQELALNTEAFF.

The CDR3 region has the DNA TGTGCCATCAGTCCGGCTAGCGGGGAGCAGTACTTC. As protein: CAISPASGEQYF. This chain connects TRBV10-3 to TRBJ2-7; 8 nucleotides line up with TRBD2. V shed 5 bases, J shed 7 bases, and the junction held 4 bases outside the gene matches. Germline-derived CDR1 and CDR2 are ENHRY and SYGVKD. This CDR3 has 12 residues.

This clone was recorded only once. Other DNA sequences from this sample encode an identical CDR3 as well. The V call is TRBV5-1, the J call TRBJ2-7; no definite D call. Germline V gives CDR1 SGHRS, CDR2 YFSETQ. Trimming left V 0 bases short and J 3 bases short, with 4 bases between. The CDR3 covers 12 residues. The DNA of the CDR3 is TGCGCCAGCAGCTTGGGCGGCTACGAGCAGTACTTC. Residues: CASSLGGYEQYF.

CDR3 loop: CATSDLGEGMSSYNEQFF. CDR3 DNA sequence: TGTGCCACCAGTGACCTGGGGGAGGGAATGAGCTCCTACAATGAGCAGTTCTTC. The chain links TRBV24-1 to TRBJ2-1; 7 positions agree with TRBD2. Germline CDR1 and CDR2: KGHDR and SFDVKD. This CDR3 comprises 18 residues. The ends lost 4 bases at V and 0 bases at J; junction bases unmatched: 11.

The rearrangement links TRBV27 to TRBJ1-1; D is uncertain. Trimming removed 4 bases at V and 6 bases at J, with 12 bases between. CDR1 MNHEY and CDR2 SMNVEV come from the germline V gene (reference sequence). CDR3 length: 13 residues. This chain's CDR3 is CASSYSMGSEAFF. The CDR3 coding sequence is TGTGCCAGCAGTTATTCGATGGGCTCTGAAGCTTTCTTT.

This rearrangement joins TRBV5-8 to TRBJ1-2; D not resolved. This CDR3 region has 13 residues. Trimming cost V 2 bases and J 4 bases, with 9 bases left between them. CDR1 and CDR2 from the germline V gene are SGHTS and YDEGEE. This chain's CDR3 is CASSFGTVYGYTF. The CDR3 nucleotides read TGTGCCAGCAGCTTTGGAACAGTCTATGGCTACACCTTC.

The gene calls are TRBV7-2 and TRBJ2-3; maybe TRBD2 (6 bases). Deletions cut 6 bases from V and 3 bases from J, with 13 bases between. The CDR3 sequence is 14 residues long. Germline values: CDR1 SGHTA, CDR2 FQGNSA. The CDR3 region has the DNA TGTGCCAGCAGTCTTCGGGGGACGACAGATACGCAGTATTTT. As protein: CASSLRGTTDTQYF.

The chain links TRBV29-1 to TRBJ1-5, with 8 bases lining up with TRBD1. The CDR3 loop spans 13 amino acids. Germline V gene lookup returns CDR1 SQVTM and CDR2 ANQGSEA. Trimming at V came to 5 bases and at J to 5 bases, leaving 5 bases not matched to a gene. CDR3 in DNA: TGCAGCGTTTTACAGGGACAGGATCAGCCCCAGCATTTT. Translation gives CSVLQGQDQPQHF.

The CDR3 is CASRRQGHLHF. The CDR3 DNA sequence: TGTGCCAGCAGAAGACAGGGCCACCTCCACTTT. The rearrangement links TRBV2 to TRBJ1-6, with 7 positions matching TRBD1. Germline V gene sequence: CDR1 SNHLY, CDR2 FYNNEI. This CDR3 spans 11 amino acids. Trimming removed 6 bases from V and 15 bases from J; junction bases left unmatched: 5.